Presented here are 11 T cell receptor beta chains from one specimen sequenced in a study of regulatory T cells in long-lasting Graves disease. Time point here: persistent/refractory GD, antithyroid drugs over 5 years with positive TRAb. Researchers made the TCR library from RNA that was extracted from PBMCs. Assembly of TCR beta libraries relied on iRepertoire HTBI primers together with Arm-PCR of CDR3 regions. One entry per CDR3 protein results from TCRdb running MiXCR on the multiplex PCR reads. The sample contains roughly 470,000 distinct CDR3 sequences, more than 20% of which appear only once. This specimen consisted of peripheral blood mononuclear cells (PBMCs), obtained when the disease was refractory, from a patient treated with antithyroid drugs. The receptors stem from a female donor with Graves disease.

This clonotype was observed at least ten times. The chain is built from TRBV6-1 and TRBJ2-7, with D unresolved. CDR3 length: 12 residues. Trimming removed 5 bases at V and 4 bases at J, with 9 bases between. CDR1 and CDR2 from the germline V gene are MNHNS and SASEGT. The CDR3 is CASSLLPYEQYF. CDR3 nucleotide sequence: TGTGCCAGCAGTCTCCTTCCTTACGAGCAGTACTTC.

As to this clonotype: The final CDR3 position lacks the conserved phenylalanine or tryptophan, pointing to a likely read error. V usage is TRBV4-3 and J usage is TRBJ1-2; D remains ambiguous. Trimming took 0 bases from V and 0 from J, leaving 8 bases between them. CDR3 length: 15 residues. CDR1 and CDR2 from the germline V gene are LGHNA and YSLEER. The CDR3 region is CASSQDPSPNYGYTL. CDR3 nucleotide sequence: TGCGCCAGCAGCCAAGATCCCAGCCCTAACTATGGCTACACCCTC.

V gene TRBV12-3 or TRBV12-4 combines with J gene TRBJ2-3, with TRBD2 matching 11 bases. V lost 6 bases, J lost 0 bases, and 5 bases stayed unmatched. CDR3 size: 16 residues. Here the CDR3 reads CASSQGLADSTDTQYF. In DNA, the CDR3 is TGTGCCAGCAGCCAGGGACTAGCGGATAGCACAGATACGCAGTATTTT.

This clonotype was seen a handful of times. The chain recombines TRBV12-5 with TRBJ2-2, with D possibly TRBD1 on 5 matching bases. Trimming shortened V by 0 bases and J by 5 bases, and 7 bases separated the two germline ends. Germline CDR1 and CDR2: LGHNT and FRNRAP. There are 14 residues in the CDR3. The CDR3 DNA sequence: TGTGCTAGTGGTTTGGTAGGGGTAACCGGGGAGCTGTTTTTT. Translated, it gives CASGLVGVTGELFF.

This clonotype was counted ten times or more. This sequence joins TRBV18 and TRBJ1-1, with 7 bases lining up with TRBD1. Looked up from germline, CDR1 is KGHSH and CDR2 is LQKENI. There are 13 residues in the CDR3. V gave up 0 bases and J gave up 8 bases; unmatched junction bases: 3. CDR3 DNA sequence: TGTGCCAGCTCACCACCGGGGACAGTGGAAGCTTTCTTT. Its translation is CASSPPGTVEAFF. The entire variable domain, with the rest obtained from reference TRBV18 and TRBJ1-1, is as follows: NAGVMQNPRHLVRRRGQEARLRCSPMKGHSHVYWYRQLPEEGLKFMVYLQKENIIDESGMPKERFSAEFPKEGPSILRIQQVVRGDSAAYFCASSPPGTVEAFFGQGTRLTVV.

This clonotype was picked up a small number of times. The CDR3 coding sequence is TGTGCCAGCAGTTCCGCCTCGGGACTAGCGGGATTCTACGAGCAGTACTTC. This translates into CASSSASGLAGFYEQYF. The rearrangement uses TRBV6-2 or TRBV6-3 and TRBJ2-7; the match to TRBD2 covers 13 bases. J lost 3 bases, V lost 4 bases, and 9 bases had no gene match. Germline CDR1 reads MNHEY; CDR2 reads SVGEGT. This CDR3 is 17 amino acids long.

This rearrangement joins TRBV19 to TRBJ2-5; the D gene is possibly TRBD1 (5 bases). The CDR3 is 15 residues long. The germline V gene has CDR1 LNHDA and CDR2 SQIVND (reference sequence). Trimming took 3 bases from V and 4 from J, leaving 15 bases between them. The CDR3 sequence is CASSIGKGLVETQYF. CDR3 sequence (DNA): TGTGCCAGTAGTATCGGAAAGGGGCTCGTAGAGACCCAGTACTTC.

The sample holds many counts of this clonotype. The chain couples TRBV27 to TRBJ1-4; D may be TRBD1 (5 bases). This CDR3 spans 14 amino acids. V was shortened by 7 bases and J by 5 bases, with 14 bases between the two germline ends. Germline CDR1 is MNHEY and CDR2 is SMNVEV (reference sequence). The CDR3 DNA reads TGTGCCAGCACCGGCGTGGGGACCAATGAAAAACTGTTTTTT. Protein: CASTGVGTNEKLFF.

This chain connects TRBV20-1 to TRBJ1-1; D not certain. The CDR3 runs 13 residues. Per the germline V gene, CDR1 is DFQATT and CDR2 is SNEGSKA (reference sequence). V lost 6 bases and J lost 3, with 14 bases in between. The CDR3 reads CSALGSWDTEAFF. In DNA, the CDR3 is TGCAGTGCCCTGGGGTCTTGGGACACTGAAGCTTTCTTT.

V usage is TRBV29-1 and J usage is TRBJ2-1; TRBD2 matches at 10 bases. Germline CDR1 is SQVTM and CDR2 is ANQGSEA. The CDR3 is 13 residues long. CDR3 loop: CGKTSGFYNEQFF. The CDR3 DNA reads TGCGGAAAGACTAGCGGGTTTTACAATGAGCAGTTCTTC.

The rearrangement joins TRBV28 to TRBJ1-2, with no clear D. Germline CDR1 MDHEN, CDR2 SYDVKM. This CDR3 has 14 amino acids. The ends were cut back, 6 bases at V and 7 bases at J, with 18 bases in the middle. CDR3 sequence: CASSKNRGHLGYTF. CDR3 nucleotide sequence: TGTGCCAGCAGCAAGAATCGAGGGCATCTTGGCTACACCTTC.